These T cell receptor beta chains were read from a single sample in a study of cytomegalovirus exposure and HLA in healthy donors. Clones were sequenced by immunoSEQ multiplex PCR, and TCRdb holds only the in-frame ones, with some missing. The sample comprises approximately 130,000 clones, around 85% of which are singletons, and 6.7% rests with the top ten. The specimen was PBMCs. These receptor sequences come from a woman in her 30s in good health and CMV-seropositive. CDR3s include the opening cysteine and the closing phenylalanine or tryptophan. The order of the fields is V gene, J gene, D gene, clone size, CDR3 protein, CDR3 DNA. D genes are given only for firm matches. Only some rows state a clone size, as once, few, many or a class for expanded clones.

>TRBV14|TRBJ1-6|TRBD1|NA
CASSPTGGYNSPLHF
TGTGCCAGCAGCCCCACAGGGGGCTATAATTCACCCCTCCACTTT
>TRBV28|TRBJ2-7|TRBD1|once
CASSLSPGTGTHEQYF
TGTGCCAGCAGTTTATCCCCCGGGACAGGCACGCACGAGCAGTACTTC
>TRBV7-9|TRBJ1-5|TRBD1|NA
CASSAVGTGFGQPQHF
TGTGCCAGCAGCGCGGTGGGGACAGGGTTCGGCCAGCCCCAGCATTTT
>TRBV28|TRBJ2-5|TRBD2|NA
CATAGGETQYF
TGTGCCACGGCCGGGGGGGAGACCCAGTACTTC
>TRBV7-9|TRBJ2-5|NA|NA
CASSLARETQYF
TGTGCCAGCAGCTTAGCTCGGGAGACCCAGTACTTC
>TRBV5-4|TRBJ2-5|NA|NA
CASSLGGSGETQYF
TGTGCCAGCAGCTTAGGTGGCAGCGGGGAGACCCAGTACTTC
>TRBV19|TRBJ2-1|TRBD2|NA
CASSIQREPYNEQFF
TGTGCCAGTAGTATCCAGCGGGAGCCCTACAATGAGCAGTTCTTC
>TRBV5-6|TRBJ1-2|TRBD1|once
CASSLSTGDGYTF
TGTGCCAGCAGCTTGTCGACAGGGGATGGCTACACCTTC
>TRBV5-1|TRBJ2-3|TRBD2|NA
CASTLGLAESTDTQYF
TGCGCCAGCACCTTGGGACTAGCGGAGAGCACAGATACGCAGTATTTT
>TRBV4-1|TRBJ2-3|TRBD2|NA
CASSFGTSGGASTDTQYF
TGCGCCAGCAGCTTTGGGACTAGCGGGGGAGCTAGCACAGATACGCAGTATTTT
>TRBV4-1|TRBJ2-7|NA|NA
CASSQEIQGRGYEQYF
TGCGCCAGCAGCCAAGAAATACAGGGTCGAGGGTACGAGCAGTACTTC
>TRBV5-4|TRBJ2-5|NA|NA
CASSSQRLSGETQYF
TGTGCCAGCAGCTCCCAGCGGTTGTCAGGAGAGACCCAGTACTTC
>TRBV28|TRBJ1-4|NA|NA
CASSLRGLNEKLFF
TGTGCCAGCAGTTTGCGGGGCCTTAATGAAAAACTGTTTTTT
>TRBV18|TRBJ2-3|NA|NA
CASSPRVEGGTDTQYF
TGTGCCAGCTCACCACGTGTTGAAGGGGGCACAGATACGCAGTATTTT
>TRBV6-6|TRBJ1-1|NA|once
CAGGTGPSEAFF
TGTGCCGGAGGAACTGGACCGAGTGAAGCTTTCTTT
>TRBV5-6|TRBJ2-3|NA|NA
CASSLQGTIDTQYF
TGTGCCAGCAGCTTGCAGGGGACAATAGATACGCAGTATTTT
>TRBV5-1|TRBJ1-1|NA|NA
CASTPPRAGNTEAFF
TGCGCCAGCACCCCGCCTAGAGCGGGGAACACTGAAGCTTTCTTT
>TRBV28|TRBJ1-5|NA|NA
CASSLEERQSQPQHF
TGTGCCAGCAGTTTAGAGGAGAGACAGAGTCAGCCCCAGCATTTT
>TRBV7-9|TRBJ2-3|NA|NA
CASSLKQRSSTDTQYF
TGTGCCAGCAGCTTAAAACAGAGATCGAGCACAGATACGCAGTATTTT
>TRBV27|TRBJ1-5|TRBD1|NA
CASSLGTGDSNQPQHF
TGTGCCAGCAGCTTAGGGACAGGGGATAGCAATCAGCCCCAGCATTTT
>TRBV28|TRBJ2-7|NA|NA
CASSLGQGGSEQYF
TGTGCCAGCAGTTTAGGGCAGGGTGGCAGCGAGCAGTACTTC
>TRBV4-1|TRBJ1-5|NA|once
CASSQEGGNRLPQHF
TGCGCCAGCAGCCAAGAGGGAGGAAACAGGCTGCCCCAGCATTTT
>TRBV2|TRBJ1-1|NA|NA
CASSEEIMNTEAFF
TGTGCCAGCAGTGAGGAGATTATGAACACTGAAGCTTTCTTT
>TRBV11-3|TRBJ2-3|NA|NA
CASSLDGLAGDTQYF
TGTGCCAGCAGCTTAGATGGCCTAGCAGGTGATACGCAGTATTTT
>TRBV30|TRBJ1-5|TRBD1|once
CAWSVGTGGVQPQHF
TGTGCCTGGAGTGTCGGGACAGGGGGCGTTCAGCCCCAGCATTTT
>TRBV13|TRBJ1-2|NA|once
CASSLKGSYGYTF
TGTGCCAGCAGCTTAAAGGGGTCTTATGGCTACACCTTC
>TRBV4-2|TRBJ2-7|TRBD2|NA
CASSQGTSGGHSYEQYF
TGTGCCAGCAGCCAAGGGACTAGCGGGGGCCACTCCTACGAGCAGTACTTC
>TRBV7-9|TRBJ1-6|TRBD1|NA
CASSLTGSNSPLHF
TGTGCCAGCAGCTTGACAGGGTCTAATTCACCCCTCCACTTT
>TRBV5-1|TRBJ2-3|NA|NA
CASSPGQHGTDTQYF
TGCGCCAGCAGCCCAGGACAGCACGGCACAGATACGCAGTATTTT
>TRBV28|TRBJ2-1|TRBD2|NA
CASSLSASGRALSYNEQFF
TGTGCCAGCAGTTTATCGGCTAGCGGGAGGGCCTTATCCTACAATGAGCAGTTCTTC
>TRBV27|TRBJ1-1|NA|NA
CASSLGLNTEAFF
TGTGCCAGCAGTTTAGGCCTGAACACTGAAGCTTTCTTT
>TRBV2|TRBJ2-2|NA|NA
CAVPGVARSTGELFF
TGTGCCGTTCCTGGGGTAGCGCGAAGCACCGGGGAGCTGTTTTTT
>TRBV12-5|TRBJ2-5|TRBD2|NA
CASGLGAGGQETQYF
TGTGCTAGTGGTTTGGGAGCGGGGGGTCAAGAGACCCAGTACTTC
>TRBV10-3|TRBJ1-2|NA|NA
CAISPSKGVDYGYTF
TGTGCCATCAGTCCGTCAAAGGGGGTGGACTATGGCTACACCTTC
>TRBV29-1|TRBJ2-1|NA|NA
CSVGHPSPYNEQFF
TGCAGCGTTGGGCACCCCTCCCCTTACAATGAGCAGTTCTTC
>TRBV27|TRBJ2-1|TRBD2|NA
CASTGLAVGVYNEQFF
TGTGCCAGCACCGGACTAGCGGTTGGGGTATACAATGAGCAGTTCTTC
>TRBV9|TRBJ2-3|NA|NA
CASSESTLLTDTQYF
TGTGCCAGCAGCGAATCGACACTTCTCACAGATACGCAGTATTTT
>TRBV6-1|TRBJ1-2|NA|NA
CASSELGLYGYTF
TGTGCCAGCAGTGAGCTGGGCCTCTATGGCTACACCTTC
>TRBV27|TRBJ2-7|TRBD1|NA
CASSSSSWDSPYEQYF
TGTGCCAGCAGTTCCTCCTCCTGGGACAGCCCTTACGAGCAGTACTTC
>TRBV18|TRBJ2-3|NA|NA
CASSPVSRSTDTQYF
TGTGCCAGCTCACCAGTTTCTAGGAGCACAGATACGCAGTATTTT
>TRBV5-1|TRBJ1-1|NA|NA
CASSLEGTRGNTEAFF
TGCGCCAGCAGCTTGGAGGGCACGCGGGGGAACACTGAAGCTTTCTTT
>TRBV9|TRBJ2-1|NA|NA
CASSFGGGAWQFF
TGTGCCAGCAGCTTTGGAGGGGGGGCTTGGCAGTTCTTC
>TRBV6-5|TRBJ1-2|NA|few
CASRRTVDGYTF
TGTGCCAGCAGGCGGACAGTTGACGGCTACACCTTC
>TRBV2|TRBJ2-1|TRBD2|NA
CASSLTSGLGGLGEQFF
TGTGCCAGCAGTCTTACCTCCGGACTAGGCGGACTGGGTGAGCAGTTCTTC
>TRBV6-5|TRBJ2-3|NA|NA
CASIPGLLTDTQYF
TGTGCCAGCATCCCGGGACTGCTCACAGATACGCAGTATTTT
>TRBV10-3|TRBJ1-2|TRBD1|NA
CAISGTGVGYGYTF
TGTGCCATCAGTGGGACAGGGGTAGGGTATGGCTACACCTTC
>TRBV30|TRBJ1-3|NA|NA
CAWSGVGNTIYF
TGTGCCTGGAGCGGGGTTGGAAACACCATATATTTT
>TRBV28|TRBJ1-5|NA|NA
CASSLARTFSNQPQHF
TGTGCCAGCAGTTTAGCCCGGACATTTAGCAATCAGCCCCAGCATTTT
>TRBV21-1|TRBJ2-7|NA|few
CASSSPSGVAGGYEQYF
TGTGCCAGCAGCTCCCCCTCCGGGGTAGCGGGGGGCTACGAGCAGTACTTC
>TRBV5-1|TRBJ1-2|TRBD1|NA
CASSFGHLQGQGYGYTF
TGCGCCAGCAGTTTTGGCCACCTACAGGGGCAGGGCTATGGCTACACCTTC
>TRBV28|TRBJ1-1|NA|NA
CASSLTGMNTEAFF
TGTGCCAGCAGTTTAACAGGTATGAACACTGAAGCTTTCTTT
>TRBV29-1|TRBJ2-1|NA|NA
CSVERLNEQFF
TGCAGCGTTGAAAGACTCAATGAGCAGTTCTTC